The 20 T cell receptor beta chains below all came from one sample that was sequenced in a study of identical twins. TCRdb re-derived calls from the 5' RACE reads in MiXCR, one entry per CDR3 protein. Found here are roughly 630,000 distinct CDR3 sequences, less than 9% of them singletons; the top ten hold around 1.6%. These data were also reused for a study on yellow fever vaccine responses in identical twins.

Sequencing was performed on PBMCs. Receptors originate from a woman aged 18-30 years in good health.

Only a few counts were recorded for this clonotype. The rearrangement links TRBV7-7 to TRBJ2-5; maybe TRBD2 (5 bases). Trimming took off 5 bases at V and 3 bases at J, with 10 bases between the two ends. The CDR3 covers 13 residues. Germline V gives CDR1 SSHAT, CDR2 FNYEAQ (reference sequence). The CDR3 nucleotides read TGTGCCAGCAGCGGAGGTTTCGAAGAGACCCAGTACTTC. This sequence encodes CASSGGFEETQYF.

This clonotype has more than one count but fewer than ten. The chain links TRBV12-5 to TRBJ2-7, with TRBD2 matching over 12 bases. Unmatched junction bases numbered 8, after V lost 7 bases and J lost 7 bases. Per germline, CDR1 LGHNT and CDR2 FRNRAP. This CDR3 has 14 amino acids. The CDR3 loop reads CASVQTSGSFEQYF. In DNA, the CDR3 is TGTGCTAGTGTCCAGACTAGCGGGAGTTTTGAGCAGTACTTC.

At least ten counts were recorded for this clonotype. The genes are TRBV12-3 or TRBV12-4 and TRBJ1-5; TRBD1 agrees at 7 bases. Trimming took 6 bases from V and 0 from J; bases not matched to a gene: 8. The CDR3 has 16 residues. The CDR3 nucleotides are TGTGCCAGCAGCTCGAGACAGGGCAATAGCAATCAGCCCCAGCATTTT. The encoded protein is CASSSRQGNSNQPQHF.

This clonotype was recorded a few times. Here the CDR3 DNA reads TGTGCCACCAGTGATGAGCCTAGCGGGAATGAGCAGTTCTTC. Translating it yields CATSDEPSGNEQFF. This rearrangement joins TRBV24-1 to TRBJ2-1, with 8 bases identical to TRBD2. The trim removed 3 bases at V and 7 bases at J, leaving 4 bases unmatched. The germline V gene encodes CDR1 KGHDR and CDR2 SFDVKD. The CDR3 is 14 amino acids.

This clonotype showed up just a few times. V usage is TRBV7-6 and J usage is TRBJ2-4; TRBD2 is a possible D gene (6 bases). Trimming took 8 bases from V and 0 from J, leaving 26 bases between them. From germline, CDR1 is SGHVS and CDR2 FNYEAQ. This CDR3 contains 19 residues. CDR3 loop: CASQQAPVDSGLAKNIQYF. DNA of the CDR3: TGTGCCAGCCAACAGGCGCCAGTAGATAGCGGTTTAGCCAAAAACATTCAGTACTTC.

This clonotype was found a few times. The chain couples TRBV5-8 to TRBJ2-7, with D unclear. The length of the CDR3 is 17 residues. The V gene lost 1 base and the J gene lost 3 bases, with 20 bases spanning the gap. Germline V gives CDR1 SGHTS, CDR2 YDEGEE. The DNA of the CDR3 is TGTGCCAGCAGCTTGTCCCCTCCTGGTCAACAAAACTACGAGCAGTACTTC. Translating gives CASSLSPPGQQNYEQYF.

This chain links TRBV20-1 with TRBJ2-6, with 11 bases aligning to TRBD1. Germline loops: CDR1 DFQATT, CDR2 SNEGSKA (reference sequence). The CDR3 totals 15 residues. With 7 bases clipped from V and 4 bases from J, the junction kept 6 bases outside the gene matches. The CDR3: CSVDRGLKGANVLTF. In DNA, the CDR3 is TGCAGTGTGGACAGGGGGCTTAAGGGGGCCAACGTCCTGACTTTC.

This clonotype turned up a few times. Its ends do not fully match the called genes, so a read error is possible. The gene calls are TRBV27 and TRBJ2-1, with 9 bases aligning to TRBD2. Per the germline V gene, CDR1 is MNHEY and CDR2 is SMNVEV (reference sequence). CDR3 size: 12 residues. The CDR3 coding sequence is TGTGCCAGCAGTTTTAGCGGGGGAGGATGGCTCTTC. Amino acid sequence: CASSFSGGGWLF.

As concerns this clonotype: This may be a read error, as it is one base from a much larger clone. This sequence joins TRBV4-2 and TRBJ2-5; 8 positions match TRBD1. Germline values: CDR1 LGHNA, CDR2 YNFKEQ. Trimming at V came to 4 bases and at J to 1 base, leaving 11 bases not matched to a gene. The CDR3 consists of 17 residues. The CDR3 DNA sequence: TGTGCCAGCAGCCGACAGGGGACGGGTTTCTTCCAAGAGACCCAGTACTTC. It is translated as CASSRQGTGFFQETQYF.

The table lists this clonotype with a few counts. This chain connects TRBV28 to TRBJ1-3, with D hard to call. Per the germline V gene, CDR1 is MDHEN and CDR2 is SYDVKM. V was clipped by 3 bases and J by 7 bases, with 16 bases between them. CDR3 size: 15 residues. CDR3 nucleotides: TGTGCCAGCAGTTTTGGCGACCCCCTGAGGAACACCATATATTTT. The encoded protein is CASSFGDPLRNTIYF.

The rearrangement links TRBV29-1 to TRBJ2-1; TRBD2 matches 15 bases. Germline loops: CDR1 SQVTM, CDR2 ANQGSEA. V lost 5 bases and J lost 2; bases outside the gene matches: 7. The length of the CDR3 is 17 residues. The CDR3 is CSVLGLAGGPTYNEQFF. CDR3 sequence (DNA): TGCAGCGTTCTCGGACTAGCGGGAGGGCCGACCTACAATGAGCAGTTCTTC.

A few counts support this clonotype. This sequence may be a read error, since a much larger clone differs from it by one base. The chain is built from TRBV2 and TRBJ2-2; D uncertain. Germline V gives CDR1 SNHLY, CDR2 FYNNEI. The V gene lost 4 bases and the J gene lost 6 bases, with 0 bases spanning the gap. CDR3 length: 10 residues. CDR3 DNA sequence: TGTGCCAGCAGTGCCGGGGAGCTGTTTTTT. Protein: CASSAGELFF.

V and J are TRBV5-1 and TRBJ2-7; 9 bases align to TRBD1. Looked up from germline, CDR1 is SGHRS and CDR2 is YFSETQ. This CDR3 comprises 15 residues. J was trimmed by 1 base and V by 4 bases; bases with no gene match: 6. The CDR3 here is CASSRDRELSYEQYF. CDR3 DNA: TGCGCCAGCAGCCGGGACAGGGAGTTGTCCTACGAGCAGTACTTC. Based on the CDR3 plus reference TRBV5-1 and TRBJ2-7, the full variable domain is KAGVTQTPRYLIKTRGQQVTLSCSPISGHRSVSWYQQTPGQGLQFLFEYFSETQRNKGNFPGRFSGRQFSNSRSEMNVSTLELGDSALYLCASSRDRELSYEQYFGPGTRLTVT.

This chain uses TRBV6-5 with TRBJ2-3; 7 bases are shared with TRBD1. Germline CDR1 and CDR2: MNHEY and SVGAGI. This CDR3 contains 15 residues. V was clipped by 0 bases and J by 0 bases; unmatched bases: 0. The CDR3 DNA sequence: TGTGCCAGCAGTTACTCGGGACAGAGCACAGATACGCAGTATTTT. This translates into CASSYSGQSTDTQYF.

CDR3 coding DNA: TGTGCCAGCAGCCGGGACAACAACTGGGGAGAGACCCAGTACTTC. This gives the protein CASSRDNNWGETQYF. The chain carries TRBV12-3 or TRBV12-4 and TRBJ2-5; tentatively, D is TRBD1 (6 bases). V was shortened by 6 bases and J by 4 bases, with 18 bases between the two germline ends. There are 15 residues in the CDR3.

The chain joins TRBV19 to TRBJ2-3, with D possibly being TRBD2 (5 bases). CDR1 is LNHDA and CDR2 is SQIVND in the germline V gene (reference sequence). This CDR3 has 14 amino acids. Between the trimmed V and J ends, which lost 8 bases and 0 bases, there was a span of 12 bases. The CDR3 DNA follows: TGTGCCAGTCAGGAGGCGGCAAGCACAGATACGCAGTATTTT. Amino acids: CASQEAASTDTQYF.

This clonotype has more than one count but fewer than ten. The gene calls are TRBV11-2 and TRBJ2-7, with 8 bases identical to TRBD2. Germline CDR1 is SGHAT and CDR2 is FQNNGV. The CDR3 runs to 12 residues. Trimming removed 4 bases from V and 5 bases from J; junction bases left unmatched: 1. The CDR3, as DNA: TGTGCCAGCAGCTCGGGACTAGACGAGCAGTACGTC. This encodes CASSSGLDEQYV.

This clonotype appeared a few times. J is TRBJ1-5 and V is TRBV4-1; D possibly corresponds to TRBD1 (6 bases). Deletions cut 1 base from V and 4 bases from J, with 17 bases between. In germline, CDR1 is MGHRA, CDR2 YSYEKL. CDR3 length equals 17 residues. CDR3 in DNA: TGCGCCAGCAGCCAAGGGGGGACACAGGGAGGAAATCAGCCCCAGCATTTT. Protein sequence: CASSQGGTQGGNQPQHF.

This sequence joins TRBV20-1 and TRBJ1-3; no clear D. The CDR3 totals 13 residues. Germline-derived CDR1 and CDR2 are DFQATT and SNEGSKA (reference sequence). The V end was cut by 2 bases, the J end by 5 bases, with 10 bases between. Written as DNA, the CDR3 is TGCAGTGCTAGACACCTAGCAAGAAACACCATATATTTT. This codes for CSARHLARNTIYF.

The chain combines TRBV4-1 with TRBJ2-5, with 7 bases aligning to TRBD2. There are 14 residues in the CDR3. The V gene end was trimmed by 4 bases and the J gene end by 3 bases; junction bases not matched to a gene: 5. Germline CDR1 reads MGHRA; CDR2 reads YSYEKL. CDR3 in amino acids: CASSPSGGEETQYF. Here the CDR3 DNA reads TGCGCCAGCAGCCCTAGCGGAGGGGAAGAGACCCAGTACTTC.